The next 27 T cell receptor beta chains were all read from a single sample in a study of cytomegalovirus exposure and HLA in healthy donors. The PCR had 60 Vbeta and 13 Jbeta primers. The data were produced by immunoSEQ multiplex PCR, yet TCRdb's version contains in-frame clones alone and is incomplete. The sample has 100,000 to 150,000 clones; about 10% are singletons. Sequencing input: PBMCs. Source of these receptors: a woman aged 18-29 years in good health and CMV-seropositive.

J is TRBJ2-7 and V is TRBV7-8; unclear D gene. Trimming took off 0 bases at V and 2 bases at J, with 8 bases between the two ends. Germline V gene data show CDR1 as SGHVS and CDR2 as FQNEAQ. This CDR3 comprises 14 residues. The CDR3 nucleotides are TGTGCCAGCAGCTTAGCTTGGCCGACCTACGAGCAGTACTTC. Translated: CASSLAWPTYEQYF.

This clone occurred a few times. V usage is TRBV12-1 and J usage is TRBJ2-7; the table's D call TRBD1 went unverified against the DNA. TRBV12-1 is an annotated pseudogene. The CDR3 consists of 18 residues. CDR3 sequence reads: CASRRDRGLWVRSYEQYF. CDR3 bases: TGTGCCAGCCGACGAGACAGGGGCCTTTGGGTAAGGTCCTACGAGCAGTACTTC.

The chain uses TRBV19 and TRBJ2-5, with TRBD2 identical over 10 bases. Germline loops: CDR1 LNHDA, CDR2 SQIVND (reference sequence). V dropped 10 bases and J dropped 5; count of bases not matched to a gene: 13. The CDR3 consists of 15 residues. CDR3 sequence reads: CATTPGLAGVETQYF. The CDR3 DNA is TGTGCCACTACGCCAGGCCTAGCGGGAGTTGAGACCCAGTACTTC.

The CDR3 sequence is CASSTYRGEGTEAFF. The CDR3 coding sequence is TGTGCCAGTAGTACATACAGGGGTGAGGGGACTGAAGCTTTCTTT. This rearrangement joins TRBV19 to TRBJ1-1; TRBD1 agrees at 7 bases. The CDR3 has 15 residues. V gave up 4 bases and J gave up 5 bases; unmatched junction bases: 10. CDR1 is LNHDA and CDR2 is SQIVND in the germline V gene (reference sequence).

This clone came up a few times. The V gene is TRBV4-1, the J gene TRBJ2-3; D not resolved. With 3 bases removed from V and 4 bases from J, the gap between germline ends came to 14 bases. This CDR3 is 15 amino acids long. Per the germline V gene, CDR1 is MGHRA and CDR2 is YSYEKL. CDR3 nucleotide sequence: TGCGCCAGCAGCCACCGGGTAATAGTCCCAGATACGCAGTATTTT. Its translation: CASSHRVIVPDTQYF.

This chain connects TRBV7-8 to TRBJ2-7; no definite D call. Trimming cost V 1 base and J 1 base, with 5 bases left between them. CDR1 SGHVS and CDR2 FQNEAQ come from the germline V gene. The CDR3 has 13 amino acids. The CDR3 reads CASSLGPSYEQYF. The CDR3 DNA sequence: TGTGCCAGCAGCTTAGGTCCTTCCTACGAGCAGTACTTC.

This clone appeared a few times. This chain connects TRBV28 to TRBJ2-7; 7 bases map to TRBD2. V was pared by 10 bases and J by 3 bases, with 6 bases of the junction left unmatched. The CDR3 is 12 residues long. Germline values: CDR1 MDHEN, CDR2 SYDVKM. The CDR3 DNA reads as TGTGCCACCCAAAGCGGGAACTACGAGCAGTACTTC. Amino acids: CATQSGNYEQYF.

This chain joins TRBV19 and TRBJ1-1; 7 bases agree with TRBD1. Germline V lookup: CDR1 LNHDA, CDR2 SQIVND (reference sequence). This CDR3 region has 17 residues. Trimming cost V 8 bases and J 0 bases; bases outside gene matches: 15. The CDR3 region is CASSHETLRGMNTEAFF. The DNA for the CDR3 is TGTGCCAGTTCCCACGAGACCCTCAGGGGGATGAACACTGAAGCTTTCTTT.

The CDR3 reads CASSEWDSNSNQPQHF. As DNA, the CDR3 is TGTGCCAGCAGTGAATGGGACAGTAATAGCAATCAGCCCCAGCATTTT. This chain joins TRBV25-1 and TRBJ1-5; 7 positions agree with TRBD1. Looked up from germline, CDR1 is MGHDK and CDR2 is SYGVNS. This CDR3 spans 16 amino acids. V trimming: 1 base; J trimming: 0 bases; junction bases outside the gene matches: 3.

This chain uses TRBV27 with TRBJ2-3, with a possible D match to TRBD2 (7 bases). The germline V and J ends were trimmed by 5 bases and 6 bases, with 15 bases remaining between them. The CDR3 contains 14 residues. CDR1 MNHEY and CDR2 SMNVEV come from the germline V gene (reference sequence). CDR3 DNA: TGTGCCAGCAGTCCGACTAGGGGGGGGGATACGCAGTATTTT. It specifies CASSPTRGGDTQYF.

This clone was recorded a few times. V and J are TRBV15 and TRBJ2-7, with 11 nucleotides matching TRBD1. CDR1 and CDR2 from the germline V gene are LNHNV and YYDKDF (reference sequence). V shed 5 bases, J shed 3 bases, and the junction held 3 bases outside the gene matches. This CDR3 has 14 residues. The CDR3 region has the DNA TGTGCCACCAGCCCCGGGACAGGGGGCTACGAGCAGTACTTC. Its translation is CATSPGTGGYEQYF. Full variable domain (remainder filled in from reference TRBV15 and TRBJ2-7): DAMVIQNPRYQVTQFGKPVTLSCSQTLNHNVMYWYQQKSSQAPKLLFHYYDKDFNNEADTPDNFQSRRPNTSFCFLDIRSPGLGDTAMYLCATSPGTGGYEQYFGPGTRLTVT.

This rearrangement joins TRBV5-1 to TRBJ2-7; 7 nucleotides align to TRBD2. V lost 4 bases, J lost 5 bases, and 15 bases stayed unmatched. This CDR3 spans 16 amino acids. Germline lookup yields CDR1 SGHRS and CDR2 YFSETQ. CDR3 DNA sequence: TGCGCCAGCAGCCGCGGCGGGAGTAATGGGGTAAACGAGCAGTACTTC. This translates into CASSRGGSNGVNEQYF.

The V and J genes are TRBV30 and TRBJ2-1; D is unresolved. The germline V gene encodes CDR1 GTSNPN and CDR2 SVGIG (reference sequence). The germline V and J ends were trimmed by 0 bases and 9 bases, with 9 bases remaining between them. This CDR3 has 12 residues. The CDR3 is CAWSVPRAEQFF. The CDR3 DNA reads as TGTGCCTGGAGTGTCCCCCGAGCTGAGCAGTTCTTC.

This clone was seen a few times. The chain has TRBV7-8 and TRBJ1-1; D not resolved. The CDR3 covers 15 residues. V dropped 1 base and J dropped 1 base, with 10 bases sitting between them. Per germline, CDR1 SGHVS and CDR2 FQNEAQ. The CDR3 is CASSLGSVPNTEAFF. DNA of the CDR3: TGTGCCAGCAGCTTAGGGAGTGTACCGAACACTGAAGCTTTCTTT.

This clone was detected ten times or more. V is TRBV7-8 and J is TRBJ1-2, with a tentative D call TRBD1 (5 bases). The CDR3 is 13 residues long. V was clipped by 5 bases and J by 8 bases, with 15 bases between them. Germline CDR1 SGHVS, CDR2 FQNEAQ. CDR3 region: CASSLKGSLGYTF. CDR3 bases: TGTGCCAGCAGCCTAAAGGGGTCCCTGGGCTACACCTTC.

This clone was counted a few times. This chain uses TRBV7-9 with TRBJ2-7; 8 bases align to TRBD1. Looked up from germline, CDR1 is SEHNR and CDR2 is FQNEAQ (reference sequence). CDR3 size: 14 residues. V was clipped by 5 bases and J by 1 base; unmatched bases: 4. The DNA for the CDR3 is TGTGCCAGCAGCCGGACAGGGACTTCCTACGAGCAGTACTTC. Protein: CASSRTGTSYEQYF.

This chain connects TRBV5-4 to TRBJ2-7; 8 nucleotides line up with TRBD1. The closer fit of TRBJ2-5 to the DNA end suggests the J call may be wrong. Germline CDR1 SGHNT, CDR2 YYREEE (reference sequence). This CDR3 spans 14 amino acids. Here the CDR3 reads CASSQQGGRETQYF. The CDR3 region has the DNA TGTGCCAGCAGCCAACAGGGGGGTCGGGAGACCCAGTACTTC.

The chain recombines TRBV29-1 with TRBJ2-2; D remains ambiguous. The CDR3 runs 12 residues. Germline V gene lookup returns CDR1 SQVTM and CDR2 ANQGSEA. V was cut by 2 bases and J by 5 bases, with 6 bases left in between. In DNA, the CDR3 is TGCAGCGTTGAACGAGGAACCGGGGAGCTGTTTTTT. It yields the protein CSVERGTGELFF.

This clone has more than one count but fewer than ten. The chain combines TRBV13 with TRBJ2-3; possible D gene TRBD2, 6 bases. The CDR3 totals 15 residues. V shed 8 bases and J shed 10 bases, with 25 bases lying between them. The germline V gene has CDR1 PRHDT and CDR2 FYEKMQ (reference sequence). The CDR3 DNA is TGTGCCAGCGGTGTCACCGGACTAAGCACACATGCGCAGTATTTT. Amino acid sequence: CASGVTGLSTHAQYF.

A few counts support this clone. The genes are TRBV12-5 and TRBJ1-1, with D uncertain. The CDR3 totals 13 residues. The V and J ends lost 5 bases and 8 bases respectively, with 15 bases between them. Germline V gene data show CDR1 as LGHNT and CDR2 as FRNRAP. The CDR3 sequence is CASGLTLTEEAFF. CDR3 in DNA: TGTGCTAGTGGTCTTACCCTAACTGAGGAAGCTTTCTTT.

This clone was detected a few times. The J gene is TRBJ2-3, the V gene TRBV29-1; 7 bases are a match to TRBD2. The CDR3 covers 11 residues. V shed 6 bases, J shed 6 bases, and the junction held 3 bases outside the gene matches. Germline V lookup: CDR1 SQVTM, CDR2 ANQGSEA. The chain's CDR3 is CSVKLADTQYF. The CDR3 DNA reads TGCAGCGTAAAACTAGCGGATACGCAGTATTTT.

This chain connects TRBV19 to TRBJ2-2; 10 positions match TRBD2. Trimming cost V 5 bases and J 5 bases; bases outside gene matches: 8. The CDR3 sequence is 16 residues long. The germline V gene encodes CDR1 LNHDA and CDR2 SQIVND (reference sequence). The CDR3 loop is CASSGASGSWTGELFF. DNA of the CDR3: TGTGCCAGTAGTGGGGCTAGCGGGAGTTGGACCGGGGAGCTGTTTTTT.

The chain carries TRBV29-1 and TRBJ2-6; no reliable D call. The CDR3 totals 14 residues. The V and J ends lost 2 bases and 2 bases respectively, with 7 bases between them. Germline lookup yields CDR1 SQVTM and CDR2 ANQGSEA. The chain's CDR3 is CSVETLPGANVLTF. The CDR3 region has the DNA TGCAGCGTTGAAACGCTACCTGGGGCCAACGTCCTGACTTTC.

This clone was counted ten times or more. The gene calls are TRBV4-1 and TRBJ2-3, with 10 bases that match TRBD1. With 3 bases clipped from V and 4 bases from J, the junction kept 10 bases outside the gene matches. Germline V gives CDR1 MGHRA, CDR2 YSYEKL. This CDR3 spans 17 amino acids. The CDR3 DNA follows: TGCGCCAGCAGCCACCGAAGGGACAGGGGTGGGGCAGATACGCAGTATTTT. Translation gives CASSHRRDRGGADTQYF.

The chain links TRBV18 to TRBJ1-1; TRBD1 matches 11 bases. Germline-derived CDR1 and CDR2 are KGHSH and LQKENI. This CDR3 is built from 15 residues. With V trimmed by 5 bases and J by 6 bases, 8 bases remained unmatched. Here the CDR3 DNA reads TGTGCCAGCTCAGGCGGGACAGGGGGGTACGCTGAAGCTTTCTTT. This translates into CASSGGTGGYAEAFF.

The table lists this clone with many counts. The rearrangement uses TRBV6-1 and TRBJ2-2, with D possibly matching TRBD1 (8 bases). Germline V gene data show CDR1 as MNHNS and CDR2 as SASEGT. The CDR3 is made up of 15 amino acids. V was pared by 6 bases and J by 5 bases, with 16 bases between. The CDR3 DNA reads TGTGCCAGCAGACCGGACAGGGAGGGGACCGGGGAGCTGTTTTTT. It yields the protein CASRPDREGTGELFF.

V gene TRBV19 combines with J gene TRBJ2-1; D is uncertain. Per the germline V gene, CDR1 is LNHDA and CDR2 is SQIVND (reference sequence). V lost 4 bases and J 5 bases, leaving 9 bases between the germline ends. This CDR3 has 13 residues. CDR3 coding DNA: TGTGCCAGTAGTACCATCTCAGACAATGAGCAGTTCTTC. Translation gives CASSTISDNEQFF.